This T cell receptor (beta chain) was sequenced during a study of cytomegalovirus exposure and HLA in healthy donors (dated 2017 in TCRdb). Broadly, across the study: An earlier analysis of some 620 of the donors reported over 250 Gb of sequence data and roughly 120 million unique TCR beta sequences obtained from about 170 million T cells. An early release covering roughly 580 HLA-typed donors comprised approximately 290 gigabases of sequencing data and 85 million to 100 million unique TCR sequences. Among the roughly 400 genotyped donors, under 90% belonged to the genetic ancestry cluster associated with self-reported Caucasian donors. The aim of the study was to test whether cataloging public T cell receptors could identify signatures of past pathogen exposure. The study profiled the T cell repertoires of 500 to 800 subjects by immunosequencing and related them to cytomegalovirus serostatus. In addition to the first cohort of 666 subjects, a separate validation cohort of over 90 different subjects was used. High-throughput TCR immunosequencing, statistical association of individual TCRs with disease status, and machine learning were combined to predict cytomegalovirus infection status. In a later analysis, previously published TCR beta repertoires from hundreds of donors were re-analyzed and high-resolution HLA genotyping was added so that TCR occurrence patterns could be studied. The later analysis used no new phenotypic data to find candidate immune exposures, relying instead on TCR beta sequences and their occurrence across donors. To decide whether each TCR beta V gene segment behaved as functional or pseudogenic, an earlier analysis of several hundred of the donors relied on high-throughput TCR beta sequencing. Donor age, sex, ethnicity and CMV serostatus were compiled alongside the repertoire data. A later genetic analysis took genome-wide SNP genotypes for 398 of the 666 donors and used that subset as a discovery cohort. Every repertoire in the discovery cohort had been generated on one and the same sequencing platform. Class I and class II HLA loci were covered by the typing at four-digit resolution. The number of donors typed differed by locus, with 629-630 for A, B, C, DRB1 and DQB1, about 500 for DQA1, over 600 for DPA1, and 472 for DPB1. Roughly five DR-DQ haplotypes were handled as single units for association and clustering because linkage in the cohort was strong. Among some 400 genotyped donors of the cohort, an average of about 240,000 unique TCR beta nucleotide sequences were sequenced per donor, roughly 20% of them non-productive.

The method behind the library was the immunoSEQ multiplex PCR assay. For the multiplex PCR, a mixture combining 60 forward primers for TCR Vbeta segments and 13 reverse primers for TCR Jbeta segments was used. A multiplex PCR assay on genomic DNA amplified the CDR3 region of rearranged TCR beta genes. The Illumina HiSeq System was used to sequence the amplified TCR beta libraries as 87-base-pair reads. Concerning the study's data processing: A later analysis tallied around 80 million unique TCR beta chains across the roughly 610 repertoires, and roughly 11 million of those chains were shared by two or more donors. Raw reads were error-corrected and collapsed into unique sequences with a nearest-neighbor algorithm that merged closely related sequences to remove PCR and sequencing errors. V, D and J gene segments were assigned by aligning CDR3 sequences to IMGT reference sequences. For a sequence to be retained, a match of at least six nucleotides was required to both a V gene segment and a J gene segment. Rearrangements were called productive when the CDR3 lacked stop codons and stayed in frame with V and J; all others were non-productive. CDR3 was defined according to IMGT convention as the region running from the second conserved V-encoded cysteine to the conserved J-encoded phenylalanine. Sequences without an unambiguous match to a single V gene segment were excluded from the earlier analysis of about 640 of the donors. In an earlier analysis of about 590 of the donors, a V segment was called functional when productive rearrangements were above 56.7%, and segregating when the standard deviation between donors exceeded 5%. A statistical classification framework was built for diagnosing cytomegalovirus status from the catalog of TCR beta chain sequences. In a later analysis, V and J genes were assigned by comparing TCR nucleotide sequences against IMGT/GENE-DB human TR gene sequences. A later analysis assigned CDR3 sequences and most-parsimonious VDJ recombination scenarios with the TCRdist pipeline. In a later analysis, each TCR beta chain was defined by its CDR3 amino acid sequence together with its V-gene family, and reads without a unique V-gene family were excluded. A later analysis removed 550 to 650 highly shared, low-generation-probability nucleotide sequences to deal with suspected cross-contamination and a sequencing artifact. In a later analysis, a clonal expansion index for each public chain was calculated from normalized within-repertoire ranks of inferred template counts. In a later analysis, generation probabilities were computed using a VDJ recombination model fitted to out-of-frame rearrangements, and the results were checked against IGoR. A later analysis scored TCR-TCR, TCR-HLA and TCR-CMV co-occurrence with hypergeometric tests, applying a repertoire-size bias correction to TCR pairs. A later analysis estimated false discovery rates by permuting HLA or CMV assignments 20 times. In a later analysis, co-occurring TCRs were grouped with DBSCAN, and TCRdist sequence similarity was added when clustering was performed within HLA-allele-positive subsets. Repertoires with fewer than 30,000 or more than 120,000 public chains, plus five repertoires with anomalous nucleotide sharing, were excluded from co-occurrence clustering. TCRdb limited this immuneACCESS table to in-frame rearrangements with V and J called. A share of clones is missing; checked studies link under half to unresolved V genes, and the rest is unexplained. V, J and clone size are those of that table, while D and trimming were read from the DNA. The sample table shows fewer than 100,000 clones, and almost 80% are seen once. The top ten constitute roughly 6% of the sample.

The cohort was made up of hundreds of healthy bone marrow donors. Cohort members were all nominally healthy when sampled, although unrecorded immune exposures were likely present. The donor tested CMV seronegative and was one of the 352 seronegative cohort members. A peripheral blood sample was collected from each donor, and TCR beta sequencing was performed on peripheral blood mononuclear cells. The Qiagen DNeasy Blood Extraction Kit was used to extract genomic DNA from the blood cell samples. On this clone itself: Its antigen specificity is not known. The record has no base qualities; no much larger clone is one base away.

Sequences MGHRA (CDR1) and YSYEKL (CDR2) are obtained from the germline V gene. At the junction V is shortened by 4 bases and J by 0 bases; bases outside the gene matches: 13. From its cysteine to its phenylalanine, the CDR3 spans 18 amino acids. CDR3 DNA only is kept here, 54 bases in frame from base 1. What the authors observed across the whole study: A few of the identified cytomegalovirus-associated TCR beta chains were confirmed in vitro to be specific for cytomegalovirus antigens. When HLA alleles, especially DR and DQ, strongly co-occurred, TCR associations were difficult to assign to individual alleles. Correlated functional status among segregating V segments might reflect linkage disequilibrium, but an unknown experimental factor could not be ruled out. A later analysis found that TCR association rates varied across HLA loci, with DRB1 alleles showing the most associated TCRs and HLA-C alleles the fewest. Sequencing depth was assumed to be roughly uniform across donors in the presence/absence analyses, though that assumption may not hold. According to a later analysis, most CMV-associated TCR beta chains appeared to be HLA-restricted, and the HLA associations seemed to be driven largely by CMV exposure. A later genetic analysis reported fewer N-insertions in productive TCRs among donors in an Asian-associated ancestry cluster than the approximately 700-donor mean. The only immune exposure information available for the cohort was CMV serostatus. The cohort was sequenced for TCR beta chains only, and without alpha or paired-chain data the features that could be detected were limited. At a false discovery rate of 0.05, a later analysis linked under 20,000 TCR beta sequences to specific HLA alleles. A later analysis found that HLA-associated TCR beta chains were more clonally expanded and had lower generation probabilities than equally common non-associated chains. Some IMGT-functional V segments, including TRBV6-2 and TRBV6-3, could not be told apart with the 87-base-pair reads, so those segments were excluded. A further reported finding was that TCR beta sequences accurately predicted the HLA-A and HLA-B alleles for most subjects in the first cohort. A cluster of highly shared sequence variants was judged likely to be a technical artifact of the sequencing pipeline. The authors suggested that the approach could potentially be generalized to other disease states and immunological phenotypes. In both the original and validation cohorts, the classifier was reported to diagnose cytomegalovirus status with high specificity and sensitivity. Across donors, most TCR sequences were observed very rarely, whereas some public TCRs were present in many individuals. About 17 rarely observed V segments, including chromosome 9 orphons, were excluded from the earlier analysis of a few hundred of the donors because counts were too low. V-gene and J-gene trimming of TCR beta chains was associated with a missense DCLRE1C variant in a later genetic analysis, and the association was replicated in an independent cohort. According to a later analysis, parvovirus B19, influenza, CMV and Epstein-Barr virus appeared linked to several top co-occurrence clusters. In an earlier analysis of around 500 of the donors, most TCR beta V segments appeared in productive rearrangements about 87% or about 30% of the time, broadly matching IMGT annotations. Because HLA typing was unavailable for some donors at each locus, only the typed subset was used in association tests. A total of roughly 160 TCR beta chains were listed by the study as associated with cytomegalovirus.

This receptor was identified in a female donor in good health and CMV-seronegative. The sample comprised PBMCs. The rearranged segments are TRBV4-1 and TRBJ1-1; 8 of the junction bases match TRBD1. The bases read TGCGCCAGCAGCCCCCGGACAGGGAGCGGGGGGTTGAACACTGAAGCTTTCTTT. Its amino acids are CASSPRTGSGGLNTEAFF.